This is a list of T cell receptor beta chains from one sample in a study of blood T cell repertoires in COVID-19. Generated by immunoSEQ multiplex PCR, the TCRdb table keeps only in-frame clones and is missing some. The table has around 300,000 clones, approximately 90% seen once. The specimen sequenced was peripheral blood. The receptors stem from a man between 18 and 35 years old with active or convalescent COVID-19. The CDR3 runs from the conserved cysteine through the conserved F or W. D genes are given only for firm matches. Only some rows state a clone size, as once, few, many or a class for expanded clones.

TRBJ1-2 TRBD1 15 TRBV6-1 . CASSDQAGTVYGYTF TGTGCCAGCAGTGACCAGGCCGGGACAGTCTATGGCTACACCTTC
TRBJ1-2 . 15 TRBV29-1 . CSVEITTGNNYGYTF TGCAGCGTTGAAATAACGACAGGTAACAACTATGGCTACACCTTC
TRBJ2-3 . 15 TRBV28 . CASSSGASDTDTQYF TGTGCCAGCAGTTCAGGGGCCTCAGACACAGATACGCAGTATTTT
TRBJ1-2 TRBD1 14 TRBV27 . CASSPGGRNYGYTF TGTGCCAGCAGCCCAGGGGGTCGGAACTATGGCTACACCTTC
TRBJ1-6 . 15 TRBV9 . CASSPQTGQNSPLHF TGTGCCAGCAGCCCCCAAACAGGGCAGAATTCACCCCTCCACTTT
TRBJ2-7 . 16 TRBV19 . CASSIALGHSRREQYF TGTGCCAGTAGTATAGCCCTCGGACATTCAAGACGCGAGCAGTACTTC
TRBJ2-5 . 17 TRBV28 . CASSLVSSPSEKETQYF TGTGCCAGCAGTCTTGTTTCATCTCCTAGCGAGAAAGAGACCCAGTACTTC
TRBJ2-1 TRBD1 14 TRBV2 . CASIGDRNYNEQFF TGTGCCAGCATAGGGGACAGGAATTACAATGAGCAGTTCTTC
TRBJ2-1 . 16 TRBV3-1/TRBV3-2 once CASSQDWQRMEGEQFF TGTGCCAGCAGCCAAGATTGGCAGCGGATGGAGGGTGAGCAGTTCTTC
TRBJ2-1 . 12 TRBV19 . CASGLSVGEQFF TGTGCGAGCGGGTTGTCGGTTGGTGAGCAGTTCTTC
TRBJ2-1 . 14 TRBV4-1 . CASSQDPRRDEQFF TGCGCCAGCAGCCAAGACCCGCGCCGAGATGAGCAGTTCTTC
TRBJ2-7 TRBD2 14 TRBV6-2/TRBV6-3 . CASSYGWGGYEQYF TGTGCCAGCAGTTATGGATGGGGGGGATACGAGCAGTACTTC
TRBJ2-5 . 13 TRBV28 . CASSSRDTGTQYF TGTGCCAGCAGCTCCCGGGACACAGGGACCCAGTACTTC
TRBJ2-7 . 17 TRBV3-1/TRBV3-2 . CASSQEEVAGQLYEQYF TGTGCCAGCAGCCAAGAAGAGGTGGCCGGCCAGCTCTACGAGCAGTACTTC
TRBJ2-1 . 13 TRBV6-6 . CASSYVSGNEQFF TGTGCCAGCAGTTATGTTTCGGGTAATGAGCAGTTCTTC
TRBJ1-1 . 12 TRBV19 . CASKFGDTEAFF TGTGCCAGTAAATTCGGGGACACTGAAGCTTTCTTT
TRBJ1-1 . 13 TRBV27 . CATRGSMNTEAFF TGTGCCACTCGGGGTTCTATGAACACTGAAGCTTTCTTT
TRBJ1-3 . 13 TRBV25-1 . CASSEWGENTIYF TGTGCCAGCAGTGAATGGGGGGAGAACACCATATATTTT
TRBJ1-4 TRBD1 14 TRBV5-1 . CASSERTGDEKLFF TGCGCCAGCAGCGAGAGGACAGGGGATGAAAAACTGTTTTTT
TRBJ1-1 . 13 TRBV29-1 . CSVLGGGRTEAFF TGCAGCGTTCTCGGTGGAGGTCGCACTGAAGCTTTCTTT
TRBJ1-3 TRBD1 16 TRBV5-1 few CASSGEAPTGRLPLYF TGCGCCAGCAGCGGGGAGGCTCCGACAGGGAGGCTTCCGCTATATTTT
TRBJ2-1 TRBD2 18 TRBV4-1 . CASSRELPGGPSYNEQFF TGCGCCAGCAGCCGTGAACTACCGGGAGGGCCCTCCTACAATGAGCAGTTCTTC
TRBJ2-3 . 18 TRBV9 . CASSVLPSRGAGTDTQYF TGTGCCAGCAGCGTATTACCCTCCAGGGGAGCAGGGACAGATACGCAGTATTTT
TRBJ1-2 TRBD1 16 TRBV4-3 . CASSQGVAGGYYGYTF TGCGCCAGCAGCCAAGGGGTGGCAGGGGGCTACTATGGCTACACCTTC
TRBJ2-2 TRBD2 15 TRBV29-1 . CSVELTSGNTGELFF TGCAGCGTTGAGTTGACTAGCGGAAACACCGGGGAGCTGTTTTTT
TRBJ2-1 TRBD1 14 TRBV19 . CASSWTGSNNEQFF TGTGCCAGTAGTTGGACAGGGAGTAACAATGAGCAGTTCTTC
TRBJ1-1 . 12 TRBV5-1 . CASSLERGKAFF TGCGCCAGCAGCTTGGAAAGGGGAAAAGCTTTCTTT
TRBJ2-7 TRBD2 18 TRBV5-6 once CASSLGTSGLLTTYEQYF TGTGCCAGCAGCTTGGGGACTAGCGGGCTACTTACAACCTACGAGCAGTACTTC
TRBJ2-7 TRBD1 13 TRBV28 . CASHPPGQGYQYF TGTGCCAGCCACCCGCCGGGACAGGGTTACCAGTACTTC
TRBJ1-6 . 14 TRBV6-6 . CASSYDSSYSPLHF TGTGCCAGCAGTTACGACAGTTCGTATTCACCCCTCCACTTT
TRBJ2-2 . 13 TRBV6-5 once CASATTNTGELFF TGTGCCAGCGCCACTACGAACACCGGGGAGCTGTTTTTT
TRBJ2-5 . 16 TRBV11-2 once CASSLAQTGLKETQYF TGTGCCAGCAGCTTAGCCCAGACAGGATTGAAAGAGACCCAGTACTTC